This T cell receptor (beta chain) stems from a study of cytomegalovirus exposure and HLA in healthy donors. The PCR ran on 60 Vbeta and 13 Jbeta primers. Source study methods: Among the unique TCR beta chains that a later analysis counted, around 82 million in all, 10 million to 11 million were shared. Clones were read by immunoSEQ multiplex PCR, and TCRdb kept only the in-frame ones, dropping some. The V and J calls and the clone size are those of that table, but D and trimming were determined from the DNA. The repertoire includes fewer than 150,000 clones, around 74% of them detected once, and roughly 31% sits in the top ten. This clone has a handful of counts. Its cognate antigen is unknown. The V gene lost 6 bases and the J gene lost 8 bases, with 14 bases spanning the gap. Germline V lookup: CDR1 MNHNS, CDR2 SASEGT. The length of the CDR3 is 13 residues. Whole-study results and caveats: The authors enumerated over 150 TCR beta chains as linked to cytomegalovirus. It was only CMV serostatus that was available as immune exposure information.

This clonotype originated in a man in his 60s in good health and CMV-seropositive. The chain has TRBV6-1 and TRBJ1-3, with TRBD1 as a possible D gene (5 bases). Sample: PBMCs. This CDR3 reads CASRLRGDYTIYF. DNA of the CDR3: TGTGCCAGCAGGCTCCGGGGGGATTACACCATATATTTT.